The next 8 T cell receptor beta chains were all read from a single sample in a study of T cell responses to AZD1222 COVID-19 vaccine. The protocol was immunoSEQ multiplex PCR, while the TCRdb copy is restricted to in-frame clones and leaves out a portion. The sample carries approximately 110,000 clones, over 75% recorded once. The sequences come from peripheral blood, collected 28 days after the second AZD1222 dose. Receptors originate from an adult who received the AZD1222 COVID-19 vaccine.

CDR3 sequence (DNA): TGCGCCAGCAGCCAAGATCAGGACGGGGGAGAAAAACTGTTTTTT. This sequence encodes CASSQDQDGGEKLFF. This rearrangement joins TRBV4-3 to TRBJ1-4; D is perhaps TRBD1 (5 bases). This CDR3 is built from 15 residues. The germline CDR1 and CDR2 sequences are LGHNA and YSLEER. V gave up 0 bases and J gave up 8 bases, with 13 bases separating them.

The chain recombines TRBV28 with TRBJ1-2; D unresolved. Germline-derived CDR1 and CDR2 are MDHEN and SYDVKM. The V and J ends lost 3 bases and 0 bases respectively, with 8 bases between them. The CDR3 consists of 14 residues. CDR3 DNA: TGTGCCAGCAGTTTGAGTATCGCTAACTATGGCTACACCTTC. Its translation: CASSLSIANYGYTF.

This clone was detected only once. The chain couples TRBV29-1 to TRBJ1-2; weak D call: TRBD1 (5 bases). Looked up from germline, CDR1 is SQVTM and CDR2 is ANQGSEA. This CDR3 comprises 12 residues. Trimming cost V 4 bases and J 6 bases, with 12 bases left between them. CDR3 coding DNA: TGCAGCGTTGCGGGGGTGGGGGATGGCTACACCTTC. As protein: CSVAGVGDGYTF.

This chain links TRBV27 with TRBJ1-1; 8 positions agree with TRBD1. The J segment lost 4 bases and the V segment lost 4 bases, leaving 8 bases of the junction unmatched. Looked up from germline, CDR1 is MNHEY and CDR2 is SMNVEV (reference sequence). This CDR3 has 15 amino acids. The CDR3: CASSSYLTGATEAFF. DNA for the CDR3: TGTGCCAGCAGTTCATACCTGACAGGGGCCACTGAAGCTTTCTTT.

The V gene is TRBV5-6, the J gene TRBJ1-2; no clear D. Trimming left V 3 bases short and J 0 bases short, with 12 bases between. This CDR3 is built from 15 residues. CDR1 is SGHDT and CDR2 is YYEEEE in the germline V gene. CDR3 nucleotide sequence: TGTGCCAGCAGCTCCCTTCAGGCCGCTAACTATGGCTACACCTTC. Encoded protein: CASSSLQAANYGYTF. The full variable domain, with the rest looked up from reference TRBV5-6 and TRBJ1-2, is DAGVTQSPTHLIKTRGQQVTLRCSPKSGHDTVSWYQQALGQGPQFIFQYYEEEERQRGNFPDRFSGHQFPNYSSELNVNALLLGDSALYLCASSSLQAANYGYTFGSGTRLTVV.

This clone was seen a handful of times. This chain uses TRBV12-3 or TRBV12-4 with TRBJ1-6; D possibly corresponds to TRBD1 (5 bases). CDR3 size: 13 residues. The ends were cut back, 5 bases at V and 11 bases at J, with 13 bases in the middle. The CDR3 bases are TGTGCCAGCAGTGCCGGGACTAAACCACCCCTCCACTTT. Translated, it gives CASSAGTKPPLHF.

The genes are TRBV7-2 and TRBJ1-2; D is uncertain. There are 13 residues in the CDR3. V shed 5 bases and J shed 1 base, with 8 bases lying between them. Germline loops: CDR1 SGHTA, CDR2 FQGNSA. The CDR3 spells CASSDGVNYGYTF. Written as DNA, the CDR3 is TGTGCCAGCAGCGACGGCGTTAACTATGGCTACACCTTC. Full variable domain (remainder filled in from reference TRBV7-2 and TRBJ1-2): GAGVSQSPSNKVTEKGKDVELRCDPISGHTALYWYRQSLGQGLEFLIYFQGNSAPDKSGLPSDRFSAERTGGSVSTLTIQRTQQEDSAVYLCASSDGVNYGYTFGSGTRLTVV.

V usage is TRBV20-1 and J usage is TRBJ1-6; possibly TRBD1 for D (5 bases). The germline V gene encodes CDR1 DFQATT and CDR2 SNEGSKA (reference sequence). The CDR3 length is 13 residues. Between the trimmed V and J ends, which lost 3 bases and 9 bases, there was a span of 12 bases. CDR3 sequence: CSASMGEGSPLHF. For the CDR3, the DNA is TGCAGTGCTAGTATGGGGGAGGGTTCACCCCTCCACTTT.